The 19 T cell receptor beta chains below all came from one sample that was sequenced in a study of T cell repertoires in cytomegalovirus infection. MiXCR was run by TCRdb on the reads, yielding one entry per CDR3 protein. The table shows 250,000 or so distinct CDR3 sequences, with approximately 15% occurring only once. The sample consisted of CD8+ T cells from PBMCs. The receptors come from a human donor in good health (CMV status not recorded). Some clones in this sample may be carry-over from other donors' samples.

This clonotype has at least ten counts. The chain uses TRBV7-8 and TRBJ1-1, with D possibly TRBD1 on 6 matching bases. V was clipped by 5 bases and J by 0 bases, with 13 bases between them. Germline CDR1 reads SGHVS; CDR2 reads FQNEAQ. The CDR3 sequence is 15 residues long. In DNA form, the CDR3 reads TGTGCCAGCAGCCATGACAGGAGCATGAACACTGAAGCTTTCTTT. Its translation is CASSHDRSMNTEAFF.

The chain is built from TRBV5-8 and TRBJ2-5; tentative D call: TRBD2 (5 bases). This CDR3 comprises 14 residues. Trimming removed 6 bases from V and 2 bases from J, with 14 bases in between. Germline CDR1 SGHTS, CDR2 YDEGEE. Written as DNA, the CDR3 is TGTGCCAGCAACAAACCGGAGCGGCAAGAGACCCAGTACTTC. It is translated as CASNKPERQETQYF.

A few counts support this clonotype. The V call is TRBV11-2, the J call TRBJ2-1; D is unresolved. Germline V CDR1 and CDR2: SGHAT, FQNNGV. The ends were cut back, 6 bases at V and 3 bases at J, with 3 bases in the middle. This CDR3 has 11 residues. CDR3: CASRYYNEQFF. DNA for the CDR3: TGTGCCAGCAGATACTACAATGAGCAGTTCTTC.

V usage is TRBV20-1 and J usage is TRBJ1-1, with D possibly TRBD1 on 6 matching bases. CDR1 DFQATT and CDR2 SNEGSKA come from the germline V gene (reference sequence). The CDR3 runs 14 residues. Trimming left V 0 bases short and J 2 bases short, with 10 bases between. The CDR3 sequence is CSARDRGFNTEAFF. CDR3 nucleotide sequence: TGCAGTGCTAGAGATAGGGGGTTTAACACTGAAGCTTTCTTT.

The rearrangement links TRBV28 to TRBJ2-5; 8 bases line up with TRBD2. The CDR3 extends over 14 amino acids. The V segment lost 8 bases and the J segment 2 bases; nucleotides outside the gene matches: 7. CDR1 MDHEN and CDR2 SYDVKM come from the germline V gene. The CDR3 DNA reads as TGTGCCAGCGGACCGGGACTAGGACAAGAGACCCAGTACTTC. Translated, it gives CASGPGLGQETQYF.

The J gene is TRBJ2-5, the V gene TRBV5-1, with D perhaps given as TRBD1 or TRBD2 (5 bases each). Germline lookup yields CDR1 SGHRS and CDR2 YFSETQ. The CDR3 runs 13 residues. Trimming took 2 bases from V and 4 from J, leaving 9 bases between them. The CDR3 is CASSFRGSETQYF. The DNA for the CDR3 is TGCGCCAGCAGCTTCCGGGGCTCAGAGACCCAGTACTTC.

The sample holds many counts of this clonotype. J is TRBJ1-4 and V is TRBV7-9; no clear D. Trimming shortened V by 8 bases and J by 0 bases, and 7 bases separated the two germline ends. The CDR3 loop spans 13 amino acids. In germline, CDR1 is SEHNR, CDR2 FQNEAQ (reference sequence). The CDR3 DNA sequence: TGTGCCAGCCGTCCAGCAACTAATGAAAAACTGTTTTTT. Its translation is CASRPATNEKLFF.

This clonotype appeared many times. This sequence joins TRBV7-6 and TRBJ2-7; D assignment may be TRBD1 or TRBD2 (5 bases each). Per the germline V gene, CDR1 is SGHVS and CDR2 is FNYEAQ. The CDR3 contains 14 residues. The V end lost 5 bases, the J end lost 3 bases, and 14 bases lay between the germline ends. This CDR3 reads CASSRGVSGYEQYF. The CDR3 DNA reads TGTGCCAGCAGCCGAGGGGTTTCGGGCTACGAGCAGTACTTC.

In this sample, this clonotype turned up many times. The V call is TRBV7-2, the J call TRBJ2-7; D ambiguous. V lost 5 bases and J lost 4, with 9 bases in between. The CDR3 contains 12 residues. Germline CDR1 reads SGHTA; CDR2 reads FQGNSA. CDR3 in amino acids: CASSPNRYEQYF. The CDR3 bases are TGTGCCAGCAGCCCTAATCGTTACGAGCAGTACTTC.

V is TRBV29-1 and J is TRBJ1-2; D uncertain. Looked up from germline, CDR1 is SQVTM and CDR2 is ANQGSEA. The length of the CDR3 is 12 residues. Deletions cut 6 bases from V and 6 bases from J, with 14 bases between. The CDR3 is CSVDGGRDGYTF. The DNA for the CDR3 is TGCAGCGTCGATGGTGGTAGGGATGGCTACACCTTC.

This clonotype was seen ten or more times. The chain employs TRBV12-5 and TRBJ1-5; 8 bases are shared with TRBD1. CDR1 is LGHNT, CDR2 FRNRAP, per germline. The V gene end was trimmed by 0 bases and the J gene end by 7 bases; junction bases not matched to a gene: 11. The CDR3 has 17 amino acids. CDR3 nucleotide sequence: TGTGCTAGTGGTTTGGTACTGGGACAGGTGGGAAACCAGCCCCAGCATTTT. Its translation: CASGLVLGQVGNQPQHF.

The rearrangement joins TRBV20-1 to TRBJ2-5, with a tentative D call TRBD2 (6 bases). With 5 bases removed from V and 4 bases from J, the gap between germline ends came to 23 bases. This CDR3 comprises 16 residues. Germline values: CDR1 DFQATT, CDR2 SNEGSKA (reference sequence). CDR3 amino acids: CSASLSGTLGPETQYF. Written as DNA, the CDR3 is TGCAGTGCTTCCTTATCCGGGACTCTGGGCCCAGAGACCCAGTACTTC.

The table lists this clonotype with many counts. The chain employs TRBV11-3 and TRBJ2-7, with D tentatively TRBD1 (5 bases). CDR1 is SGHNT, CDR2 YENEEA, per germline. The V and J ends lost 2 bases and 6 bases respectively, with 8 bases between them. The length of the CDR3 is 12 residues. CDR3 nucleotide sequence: TGTGCCAGCAGCTTAAGGGGTTGCGAGCAGTACTTC. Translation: CASSLRGCEQYF.

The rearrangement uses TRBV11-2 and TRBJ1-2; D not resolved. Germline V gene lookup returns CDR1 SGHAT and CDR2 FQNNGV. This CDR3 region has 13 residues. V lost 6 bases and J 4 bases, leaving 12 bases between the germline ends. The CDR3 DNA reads TGTGCCAGCAGGCCGGGTGTGTTCTATGGCTACACCTTC. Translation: CASRPGVFYGYTF.

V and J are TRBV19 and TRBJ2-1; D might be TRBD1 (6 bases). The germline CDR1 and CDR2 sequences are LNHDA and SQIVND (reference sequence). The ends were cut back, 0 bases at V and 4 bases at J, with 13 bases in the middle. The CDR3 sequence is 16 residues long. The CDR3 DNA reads TGTGCCAGTAGTATAGATCGGACAGCGACGTACAATGAGCAGTTCTTC. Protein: CASSIDRTATYNEQFF.

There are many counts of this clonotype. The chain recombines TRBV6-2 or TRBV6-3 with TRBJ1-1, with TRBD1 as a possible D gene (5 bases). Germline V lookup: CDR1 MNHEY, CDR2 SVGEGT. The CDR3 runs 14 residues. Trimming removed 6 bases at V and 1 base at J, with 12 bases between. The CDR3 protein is CASRGFTGNTEAFF. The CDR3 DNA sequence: TGTGCCAGCAGGGGATTCACAGGGAACACTGAAGCTTTCTTT.

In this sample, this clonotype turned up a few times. CDR3 sequence: CASSQEATGAETQYF. In nucleotides, the CDR3 is TGTGCCAGCAGCCAAGAGGCGACTGGGGCGGAGACCCAGTACTTC. The rearrangement links TRBV14 to TRBJ2-5, with D perhaps TRBD1 (5 bases). CDR3 length equals 15 residues. Germline V lookup: CDR1 SGHDN, CDR2 FVKESK. Trimming left V 0 bases short and J 5 bases short, with 13 bases between.

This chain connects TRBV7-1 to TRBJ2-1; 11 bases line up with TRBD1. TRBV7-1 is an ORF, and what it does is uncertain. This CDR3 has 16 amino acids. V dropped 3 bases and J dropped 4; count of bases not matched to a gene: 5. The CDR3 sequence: CASSSGQGATYNEQFF. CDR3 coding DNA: TGTGCCAGCAGCTCTGGACAGGGGGCGACGTACAATGAGCAGTTCTTC.

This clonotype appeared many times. This CDR3 reads CASSSGEVYEQYF. The CDR3 nucleotides read TGTGCCAGCAGCTCCGGGGAGGTCTACGAGCAGTACTTC. The chain carries TRBV7-6 and TRBJ2-7, with a tentative D call TRBD2 (6 bases). The CDR3 extends over 13 amino acids. V was clipped by 4 bases and J by 3 bases, with 10 bases between them. The germline CDR1 and CDR2 sequences are SGHVS and FNYEAQ.